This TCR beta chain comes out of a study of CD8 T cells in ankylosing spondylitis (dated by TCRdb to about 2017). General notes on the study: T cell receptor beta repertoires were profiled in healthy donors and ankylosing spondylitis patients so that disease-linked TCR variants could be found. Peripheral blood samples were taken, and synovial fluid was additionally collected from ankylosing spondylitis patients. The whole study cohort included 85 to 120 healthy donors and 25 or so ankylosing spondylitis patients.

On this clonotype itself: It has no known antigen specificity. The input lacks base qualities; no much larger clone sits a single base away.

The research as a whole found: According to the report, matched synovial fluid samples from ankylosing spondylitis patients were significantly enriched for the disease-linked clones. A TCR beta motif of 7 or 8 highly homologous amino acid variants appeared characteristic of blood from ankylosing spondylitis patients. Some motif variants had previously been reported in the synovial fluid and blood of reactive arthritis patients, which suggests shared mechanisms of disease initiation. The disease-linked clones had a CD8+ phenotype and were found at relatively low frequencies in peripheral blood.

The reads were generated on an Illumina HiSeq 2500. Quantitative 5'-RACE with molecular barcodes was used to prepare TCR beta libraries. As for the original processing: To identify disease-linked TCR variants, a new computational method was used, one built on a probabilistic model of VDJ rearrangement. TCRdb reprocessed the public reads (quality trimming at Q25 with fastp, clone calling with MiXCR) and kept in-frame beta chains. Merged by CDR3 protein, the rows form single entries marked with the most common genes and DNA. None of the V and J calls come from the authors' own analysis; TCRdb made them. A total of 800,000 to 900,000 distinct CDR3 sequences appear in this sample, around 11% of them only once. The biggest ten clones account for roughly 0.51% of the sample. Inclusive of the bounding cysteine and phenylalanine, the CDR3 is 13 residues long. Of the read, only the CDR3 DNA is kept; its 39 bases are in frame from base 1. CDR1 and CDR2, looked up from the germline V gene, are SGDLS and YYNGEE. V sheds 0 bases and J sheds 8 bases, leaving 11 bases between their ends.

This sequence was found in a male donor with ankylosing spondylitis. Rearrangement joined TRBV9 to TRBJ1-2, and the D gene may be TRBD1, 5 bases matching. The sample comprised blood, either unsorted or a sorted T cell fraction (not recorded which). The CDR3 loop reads CASSVGRDEGYTF. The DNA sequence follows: TGTGCCAGCAGCGTAGGCAGGGATGAGGGCTACACCTTC.